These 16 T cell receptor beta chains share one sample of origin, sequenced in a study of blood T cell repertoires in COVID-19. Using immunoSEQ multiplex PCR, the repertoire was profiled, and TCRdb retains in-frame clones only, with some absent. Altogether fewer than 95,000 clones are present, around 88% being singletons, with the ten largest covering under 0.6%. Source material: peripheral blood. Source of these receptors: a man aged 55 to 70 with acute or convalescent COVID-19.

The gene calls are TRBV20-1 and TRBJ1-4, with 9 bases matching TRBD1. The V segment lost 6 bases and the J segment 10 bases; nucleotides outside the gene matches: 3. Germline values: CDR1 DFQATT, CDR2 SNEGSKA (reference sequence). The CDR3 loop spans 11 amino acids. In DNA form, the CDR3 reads TGCAGTGCAACGGACAGGGGAAAACTGTTTTTT. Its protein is CSATDRGKLFF.

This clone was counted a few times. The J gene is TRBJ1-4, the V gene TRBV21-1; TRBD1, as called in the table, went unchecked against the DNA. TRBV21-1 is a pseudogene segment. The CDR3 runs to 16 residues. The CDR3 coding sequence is TGTGCCAGCAGCAAAGTCCCCGGGACACTTAATGAAAAACTGTTTTTT. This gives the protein CASSKVPGTLNEKLFF.

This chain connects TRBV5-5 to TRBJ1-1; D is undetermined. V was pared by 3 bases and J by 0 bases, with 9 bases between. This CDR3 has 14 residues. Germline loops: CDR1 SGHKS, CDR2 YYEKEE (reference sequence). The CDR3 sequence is CASSSPPMNTEAFF. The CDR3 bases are TGTGCCAGCAGCTCCCCTCCTATGAACACTGAAGCTTTCTTT.

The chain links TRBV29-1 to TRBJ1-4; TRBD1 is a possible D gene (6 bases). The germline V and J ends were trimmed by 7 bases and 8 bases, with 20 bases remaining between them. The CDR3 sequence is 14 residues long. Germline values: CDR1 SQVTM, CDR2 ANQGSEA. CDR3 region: CSAGVTGMREKLFF. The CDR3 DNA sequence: TGCAGCGCCGGAGTAACAGGGATGAGAGAAAAACTGTTTTTT.

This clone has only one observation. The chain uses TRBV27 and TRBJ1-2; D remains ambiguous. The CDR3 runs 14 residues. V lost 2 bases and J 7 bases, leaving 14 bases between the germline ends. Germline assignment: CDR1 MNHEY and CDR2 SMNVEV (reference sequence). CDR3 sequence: CASSLGRETGGYTF. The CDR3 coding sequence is TGTGCCAGCAGTTTAGGCCGCGAGACGGGTGGCTACACCTTC.

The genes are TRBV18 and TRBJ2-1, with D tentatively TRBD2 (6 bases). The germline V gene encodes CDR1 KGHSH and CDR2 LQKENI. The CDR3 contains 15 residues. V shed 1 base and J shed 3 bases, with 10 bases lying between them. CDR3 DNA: TGTGCCAGCTCACCACTGGGACTCCTCTACAATGAGCAGTTCTTC. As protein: CASSPLGLLYNEQFF.

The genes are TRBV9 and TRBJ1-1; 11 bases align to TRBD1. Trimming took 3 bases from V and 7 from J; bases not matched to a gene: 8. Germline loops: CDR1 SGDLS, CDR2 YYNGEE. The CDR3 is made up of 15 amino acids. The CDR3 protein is CASSAMDRGPGEAFF. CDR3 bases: TGTGCCAGCAGCGCGATGGACAGGGGGCCTGGTGAAGCTTTCTTT.

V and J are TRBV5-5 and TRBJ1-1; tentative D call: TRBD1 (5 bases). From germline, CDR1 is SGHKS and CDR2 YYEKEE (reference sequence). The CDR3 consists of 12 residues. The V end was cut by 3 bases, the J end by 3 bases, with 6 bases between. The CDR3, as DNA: TGTGCCAGCAGCTGGGGGGACACTGAAGCTTTCTTT. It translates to CASSWGDTEAFF.

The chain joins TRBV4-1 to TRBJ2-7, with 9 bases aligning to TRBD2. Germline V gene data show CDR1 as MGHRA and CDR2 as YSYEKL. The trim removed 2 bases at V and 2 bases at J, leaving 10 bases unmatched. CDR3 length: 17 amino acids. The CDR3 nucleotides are TGCGCCAGCAGCCAAAGGGATTGGGCGGGAGGGGCCTACGAGCAGTACTTC. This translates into CASSQRDWAGGAYEQYF.

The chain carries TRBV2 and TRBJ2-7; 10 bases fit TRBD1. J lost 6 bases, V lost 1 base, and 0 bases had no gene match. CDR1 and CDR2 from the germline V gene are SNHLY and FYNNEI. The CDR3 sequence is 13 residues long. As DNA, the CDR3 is TGTGCCAGCAGTGAAGGGACAGGGGGCGAGCAGTACTTC. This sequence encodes CASSEGTGGEQYF.

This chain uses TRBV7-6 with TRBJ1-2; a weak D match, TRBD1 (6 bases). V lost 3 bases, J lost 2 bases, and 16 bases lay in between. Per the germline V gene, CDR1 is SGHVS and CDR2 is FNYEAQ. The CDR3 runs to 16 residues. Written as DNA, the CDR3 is TGTGCCAGCAGCTTTCTCACCGGGACACTGAACTATGGCTACACCTTC. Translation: CASSFLTGTLNYGYTF.

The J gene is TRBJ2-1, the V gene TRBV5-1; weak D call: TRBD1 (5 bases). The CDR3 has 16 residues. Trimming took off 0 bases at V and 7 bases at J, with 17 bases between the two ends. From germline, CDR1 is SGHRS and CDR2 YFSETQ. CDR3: CASSLAGAAAGNEQFF. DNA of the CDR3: TGCGCCAGCAGCTTGGCTGGGGCCGCAGCAGGGAATGAGCAGTTCTTC.

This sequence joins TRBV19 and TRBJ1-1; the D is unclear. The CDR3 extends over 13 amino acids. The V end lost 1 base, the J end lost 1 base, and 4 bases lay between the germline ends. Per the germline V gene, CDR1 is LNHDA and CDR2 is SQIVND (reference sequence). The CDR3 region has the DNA TGTGCCAGTAGTATAGTCCAGAACACTGAAGCTTTCTTT. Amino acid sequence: CASSIVQNTEAFF.

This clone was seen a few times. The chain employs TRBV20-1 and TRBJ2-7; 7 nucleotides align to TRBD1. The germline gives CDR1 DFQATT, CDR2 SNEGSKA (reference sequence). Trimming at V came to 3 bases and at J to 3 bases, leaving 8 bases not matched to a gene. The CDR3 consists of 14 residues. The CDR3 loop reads CSASPAWDSYEQYF. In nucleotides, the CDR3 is TGCAGTGCTAGTCCAGCATGGGACAGCTACGAGCAGTACTTC.

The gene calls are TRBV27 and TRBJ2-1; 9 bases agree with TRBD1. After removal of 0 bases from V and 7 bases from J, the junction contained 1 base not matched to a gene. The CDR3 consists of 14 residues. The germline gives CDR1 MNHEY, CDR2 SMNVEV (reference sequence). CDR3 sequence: CASSLSGQGNEQFF. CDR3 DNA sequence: TGTGCCAGCAGTTTATCGGGACAGGGAAATGAGCAGTTCTTC.

The CDR3 DNA sequence: TGCAGCGTTGTAGTGGGACAGGGTAGCAATCAGCCCCAGCATTTT. Protein product: CSVVVGQGSNQPQHF. The chain employs TRBV29-1 and TRBJ1-5, with 9 bases identical to TRBD1. The CDR3 length is 15 residues. J lost 0 bases, V lost 4 bases, and 4 bases had no gene match. Germline CDR1 is SQVTM and CDR2 is ANQGSEA.